This T cell receptor beta chain appears in the sequencing data of a study of response to subunit inactivated influenza vaccine. TCRdb recomputed calls from the RT-PCR reads with MiXCR, one row per CDR3 protein. Here the sample spans more than 400,000 distinct CDR3 sequences, 9.5% to 12% being singletons. The germline CDR1 and CDR2 sequences are SGHRS and YFSETQ. This CDR3 contains 14 residues. V was trimmed by 4 bases and J by 7 bases, leaving 15 bases between them. The receptor was derived from a man in his fifties who received an inactivated influenza vaccine. The sequences come from PBMCs from blood, collected 40 to 50 days after vaccination. The genes are TRBV5-1 and TRBJ2-1; TRBD1 is a possible D gene (6 bases). CDR3 region: CASSPQGFSNEQFF. The CDR3 DNA follows: TGCGCCAGCAGCCCGCAGGGGTTCTCGAATGAGCAGTTCTTC.